One sample yielded the 26 T cell receptor beta chains listed below, sequenced in a study of blood T cell repertoires in COVID-19 (dated by TCRdb to the early 2020s). The method was the immunoSEQ multiplex PCR assay. In TCRdb, the immuneACCESS table is reduced to in-frame sequences with V and J assigned. These tables do not hold every clone; where another copy was compared, an unresolved V gene accounts for under half, and the others remain unexplained. The sample table shows about 74,000 clones, and 80% to 90% are seen once. The ten largest clonotypes hold more than 1.5% of the sample. What was sequenced was peripheral blood. The receptors were gathered from a woman older than 75 with active or convalescent COVID-19.

The chain combines TRBV5-1 with TRBJ1-5, with D perhaps TRBD1 (6 bases). The CDR3 length is 16 residues. Germline V gene data show CDR1 as SGHRS and CDR2 as YFSETQ. The V and J ends lost 1 base and 0 bases respectively, with 11 bases between them. The CDR3 loop reads CASSLYRQDSNQPQHF. In DNA, the CDR3 is TGCGCCAGCAGCTTGTACAGACAGGATAGCAATCAGCCCCAGCATTTT.

This chain links TRBV5-1 with TRBJ2-7; 14 bases map to TRBD2. V trimming: 3 bases; J trimming: 6 bases; junction bases outside the gene matches: 5. This CDR3 contains 15 residues. In germline, CDR1 is SGHRS, CDR2 YFSETQ. CDR3 residues: CASSWGLAGEGEQYF. DNA of the CDR3: TGCGCCAGCAGCTGGGGACTAGCGGGAGAGGGCGAGCAGTACTTC.

The chain links TRBV4-1 to TRBJ2-7; TRBD1 might be the D (6 bases). CDR1 and CDR2 from the germline V gene are MGHRA and YSYEKL. The length of the CDR3 is 17 residues. The V gene lost 2 bases and the J gene lost 1 base, with 18 bases spanning the gap. CDR3 DNA sequence: TGCGCCAGCAGCCAATACGATTACGGGACACCTTCCTACGAGCAGTACTTC. Translated: CASSQYDYGTPSYEQYF.

The rearrangement uses TRBV3-1 (or the pseudogene TRBV3-2) and TRBJ2-7, with 9 bases that match TRBD1. Looked up from germline, CDR1 is LGHDT and CDR2 is YNNKEL (reference sequence). J was trimmed by 2 bases and V by 3 bases; bases with no gene match: 5. This CDR3 contains 15 residues. The CDR3 region has the DNA TGTGCCAGCAGCCAGTCGGACAGGGGACCCTACGAGCAGTACTTC. Its translation: CASSQSDRGPYEQYF.

The chain couples TRBV7-9 to TRBJ2-1, with D unclear. This CDR3 region has 12 residues. Germline V gives CDR1 SEHNR, CDR2 FQNEAQ (reference sequence). Trimming stripped 6 bases from V and 7 bases from J, with 10 bases between. CDR3 region: CASRYVENEQFF. CDR3 coding DNA: TGTGCCAGCAGATATGTAGAGAATGAGCAGTTCTTC.

In its sample, this clone was seen once. This chain joins TRBV25-1 and TRBJ2-3; the D gene is possibly TRBD1 (6 bases). V lost 3 bases, J lost 4 bases, and 8 bases lay in between. The CDR3 is made up of 13 amino acids. Germline CDR1 MGHDK, CDR2 SYGVNS. The CDR3 region has the DNA TGTGCCAGCAGTGAGAGGGGGTCAGATACGCAGTATTTT. It encodes CASSERGSDTQYF.

V and J are TRBV19 and TRBJ1-6; 9 bases agree with TRBD1. The CDR3 runs 14 residues. V dropped 6 bases and J dropped 10; count of bases not matched to a gene: 7. Germline lookup yields CDR1 LNHDA and CDR2 SQIVND (reference sequence). The CDR3 sequence is CASRIQGAESPLHF. The CDR3 bases are TGTGCCAGTAGGATACAGGGGGCGGAATCACCCCTCCACTTT.

The chain couples TRBV9 to TRBJ1-2, with D possibly being TRBD1 (5 bases). Germline-derived CDR1 and CDR2 are SGDLS and YYNGEE. The CDR3 is made up of 13 amino acids. Trimming stripped 6 bases from V and 6 bases from J, with 15 bases between. Here the CDR3 reads CASTQGAGHGYTF. CDR3 nucleotides: TGTGCCAGCACTCAAGGAGCAGGGCATGGCTACACCTTC.

CDR3 amino acids: CATSEAGIQTQYF. DNA for the CDR3: TGTGCCACCAGTGAGGCCGGGATTCAAACGCAGTATTTT. The rearrangement links TRBV24-1 to TRBJ2-3, with D possibly being TRBD2 (5 bases). This CDR3 has 13 amino acids. Germline V gene sequence: CDR1 KGHDR, CDR2 SFDVKD. V was cut by 4 bases and J by 9 bases, with 13 bases left in between.

This clone has a handful of counts. The chain is built from TRBV3-1 (or the pseudogene TRBV3-2) and TRBJ1-5; the match to TRBD1 covers 12 bases. CDR3 length: 18 amino acids. V was clipped by 2 bases and J by 1 base; unmatched bases: 6. CDR1 is LGHDT, CDR2 YNNKEL, per germline (reference sequence). The CDR3 bases are TGTGCCAGCAGCCAACCCCGGGACAGGGGGCGCAGCAATCAGCCCCAGCATTTT. It is translated as CASSQPRDRGRSNQPQHF.

The gene calls are TRBV4-3 and TRBJ2-1, with TRBD2 identical over 7 bases. The V segment lost 0 bases and the J segment 4 bases; nucleotides outside the gene matches: 9. Per germline, CDR1 LGHNA and CDR2 YSLEER. The CDR3 runs 17 residues. The CDR3 bases are TGCGCCAGCAGCCAAGAGGGCCCCCCAGCGGGGTACAATGAGCAGTTCTTC. Its translation: CASSQEGPPAGYNEQFF.

This chain uses TRBV5-1 with TRBJ1-4; D perhaps matches TRBD1 (5 bases). Between the trimmed V and J ends, which lost 0 bases and 11 bases, there was a span of 17 bases. Germline V gene sequence: CDR1 SGHRS, CDR2 YFSETQ. The CDR3 is made up of 15 amino acids. The CDR3 DNA reads TGCGCCAGCAGCTTGGATCCAGGGCAAGGGGATAAACTGTTTTTT. The encoded protein is CASSLDPGQGDKLFF.

This clone was observed a single time. V is TRBV7-6 and J is TRBJ1-1; D ambiguous. The CDR3 is 12 amino acids. V was shortened by 0 bases and J by 7 bases, with 6 bases between the two germline ends. Germline V gives CDR1 SGHVS, CDR2 FNYEAQ. The CDR3 bases are TGTGCCAGCAGCTTAGCGTCGAGTGAAGCTTTCTTT. Translation gives CASSLASSEAFF.

The chain has TRBV24-1 and TRBJ2-3; 8 bases are shared with TRBD1. This CDR3 is 15 amino acids long. V gave up 5 bases and J gave up 4 bases; unmatched junction bases: 7. Looked up from germline, CDR1 is KGHDR and CDR2 is SFDVKD. As DNA, the CDR3 is TGTGCCACCAGTGGCGGACAGGGCAAATCAGATACGCAGTATTTT. Its translation is CATSGGQGKSDTQYF.

The J gene is TRBJ2-7, the V gene TRBV4-1, with 11 positions matching TRBD2. The CDR3 runs to 17 residues. Per germline, CDR1 MGHRA and CDR2 YSYEKL. Unmatched junction bases numbered 11, after V lost 3 bases and J lost 4 bases. This chain's CDR3 is CASSQPLGTSGPYEQYF. As DNA, the CDR3 is TGCGCCAGCAGCCAGCCTTTGGGGACTAGCGGCCCGTACGAGCAGTACTTC.

The V gene is TRBV6-2 or TRBV6-3, the J gene TRBJ1-1, with TRBD1 as a possible D gene (5 bases). Germline CDR1 and CDR2: MNHEY and SVGEGT. Trimming cost V 6 bases and J 7 bases, with 12 bases left between them. The CDR3 consists of 12 residues. The CDR3 region has the DNA TGTGCCAGCAGCCTCAGGGCCAGTGAAGCTTTCTTT. Translation: CASSLRASEAFF.

This clone was observed a few times. V and J are TRBV5-1 and TRBJ2-1, with D possibly being TRBD1 (6 bases). This CDR3 is built from 17 residues. The germline V and J ends were trimmed by 0 bases and 0 bases, with 13 bases remaining between them. Germline lookup yields CDR1 SGHRS and CDR2 YFSETQ. Written as DNA, the CDR3 is TGCGCCAGCAGCTTGGCCCCAGGGGACACCTCCTACAATGAGCAGTTCTTC. Translation gives CASSLAPGDTSYNEQFF.

The gene calls are TRBV14 and TRBJ2-7; TRBD1 is a possible D gene (6 bases). There are 14 residues in the CDR3. Looked up from germline, CDR1 is SGHDN and CDR2 is FVKESK. The ends were cut back, 4 bases at V and 7 bases at J, with 17 bases in the middle. For the CDR3, the DNA is TGTGCCAGCAGCCCAATCCCAGGGGTCGGAGAGCAGTACTTC. As protein: CASSPIPGVGEQYF.

V is TRBV9 and J is TRBJ1-1; D possibly corresponds to TRBD1 (5 bases). CDR3 length equals 15 residues. V lost 0 bases and J lost 5, with 14 bases in between. Germline CDR1 is SGDLS and CDR2 is YYNGEE. In DNA form, the CDR3 reads TGTGCCAGCAGCGTAGAGGCAGGCGGGGGAACTGAAGCTTTCTTT. Translation gives CASSVEAGGGTEAFF.

V gene TRBV6-2 or TRBV6-3 combines with J gene TRBJ2-2; 10 nucleotides agree with TRBD1. Germline V gives CDR1 MNHEY, CDR2 SVGEGT. The V and J ends lost 2 bases and 7 bases, in that order; junction bases with no gene match: 10. The CDR3 covers 17 residues. This chain's CDR3 is CASSYPWTGGSIGELFF. The CDR3 DNA is TGTGCCAGCAGTTACCCTTGGACAGGGGGAAGTATCGGGGAGCTGTTTTTT.

Only one count was recorded for this clone. CDR3 sequence reads: CASSKGVAGDRYEQYF. The CDR3, as DNA: TGTGCCAGCAGCAAGGGGGTGGCGGGAGATCGGTACGAGCAGTACTTC. The gene calls are TRBV7-8 and TRBJ2-7; maybe TRBD2 (7 bases). Deletions cut 5 bases from V and 4 bases from J, with 21 bases between. CDR3 length: 16 residues. CDR1 SGHVS and CDR2 FQNEAQ come from the germline V gene.

J is TRBJ2-5 and V is TRBV7-2, with 11 bases matching TRBD2. This CDR3 spans 15 amino acids. Germline V lookup: CDR1 SGHTA, CDR2 FQGNSA. V was clipped by 5 bases and J by 4 bases; unmatched bases: 6. CDR3 sequence reads: CASSLSGGALETQYF. The CDR3 bases are TGTGCCAGCAGCCTTAGCGGGGGGGCTTTAGAGACCCAGTACTTC.

V and J are TRBV21-1 and TRBJ2-5; the D call TRBD1 from the table was never checked on the DNA. TRBV21-1 is a pseudogene locus. This CDR3 comprises 15 residues. The CDR3 DNA follows: TGTGCCAGCAGCAGACACACAGGGGCAGGAGAGACCCAGTACTTC. Its translation: CASSRHTGAGETQYF.

This clone occurred many times. The chain couples TRBV10-2 to TRBJ1-5; D possibly corresponds to TRBD1 (5 bases). The CDR3 has 14 residues. V was trimmed by 0 bases and J by 4 bases, leaving 7 bases between them. Germline lookup yields CDR1 WSHSY and CDR2 SAAADI. The CDR3 DNA sequence: TGCGCCAGCAGTGAGTCAGGGGTTAATCAGCCCCAGCATTTT. As protein: CASSESGVNQPQHF.

The chain recombines TRBV6-5 with TRBJ2-3; 9 bases line up with TRBD1. This CDR3 region has 13 residues. In germline, CDR1 is MNHEY, CDR2 SVGAGI. V was pared by 7 bases and J by 6 bases, with 5 bases of the junction left unmatched. Here the CDR3 DNA reads TGTGCCAGCATCGGACAGGGGAGGGATACGCAGTATTTT. Translated: CASIGQGRDTQYF.

The genes are TRBV5-1 and TRBJ2-7, with TRBD1 identical over 9 bases. CDR3 length: 14 amino acids. CDR1 is SGHRS, CDR2 YFSETQ, per germline. V lost 0 bases, J lost 6 bases, and 4 bases stayed unmatched. The CDR3 reads CASSLDGTGTEQYF. The CDR3 DNA reads as TGCGCCAGCAGCTTGGATGGGACAGGGACCGAGCAGTACTTC.